The 22 T cell receptor beta chains presented below share a single source sample, sequenced in a study of shared clonotypes between healthy human individuals. Profiling relied on immunoSEQ multiplex PCR, and the TCRdb table lists in-frame clones only, not all of them. Counted here are 1.5 million to 2.5 million clones, roughly 95% occurring once; the ten biggest clones make up roughly 1%. Positively selected for CCR7, the CD45RO-negative cells used as naive CD8 cells excluded terminally differentiated effector memory CD45RA+ cells. Input material: naive CD8+ T cells sorted from blood. These receptors all come from a man younger than 30 in good health.

The chain links TRBV10-1 to TRBJ2-2; D possibly matches TRBD1 or TRBD2 (5 bases each). CDR3 length: 14 amino acids. Germline CDR1 reads WNHNN; CDR2 reads SYGVQD (reference sequence). Deletions cut 8 bases from V and 4 bases from J, with 14 bases between. CDR3 sequence (DNA): TGCGCCAGCCAGAGGGACGTATCCACCGGGGAGCTGTTTTTT. It codes for CASQRDVSTGELFF.

The chain employs TRBV5-6 and TRBJ2-4, with D perhaps TRBD2 (6 bases). The CDR3 length is 13 residues. Trimming removed 4 bases at V and 8 bases at J, with 13 bases between. Germline assignment: CDR1 SGHDT and CDR2 YYEEEE. CDR3 amino acids: CASSGGEVDIQYF. The CDR3 coding sequence is TGTGCCAGCAGCGGAGGGGAGGTGGACATTCAGTACTTC.

This clone was counted once. The rearrangement uses TRBV7-9 and TRBJ1-2, with 7 bases matching TRBD1. This CDR3 comprises 15 residues. CDR1 is SEHNR and CDR2 is FQNEAQ in the germline V gene (reference sequence). V shed 4 bases and J 4 bases; nucleotides not matched to a gene: 9. In DNA form, the CDR3 reads TGTGCCAGCAGCTCCCAGGGGGGGTATGCCTATGGCTACACCTTC. This sequence encodes CASSSQGGYAYGYTF. Complete variable domain (other parts from reference TRBV7-9 and TRBJ1-2): DTGVSQNPRHKITKRGQNVTFRCDPISEHNRLYWYRQTLGQGPEFLTYFQNEAQLEKSRLLSDRFSAERPKGSFSTLEIQRTEQGDSAMYLCASSSQGGYAYGYTFGSGTRLTVV.

The chain joins TRBV9 to TRBJ1-1; a weak D match, TRBD1 (5 bases). V was clipped by 3 bases and J by 10 bases, with 13 bases between them. Germline V gene sequence: CDR1 SGDLS, CDR2 YYNGEE. There are 12 residues in the CDR3. CDR3 nucleotide sequence: TGTGCCAGCAGCGGGACATACTCCGCAGCTTTCTTT. It is translated as CASSGTYSAAFF.

The J gene is TRBJ2-2, the V gene TRBV18, with D perhaps TRBD1 or TRBD2 (5 bases each). V was shortened by 3 bases and J by 7 bases, with 15 bases between the two germline ends. CDR1 and CDR2 from the germline V gene are KGHSH and LQKENI. This CDR3 has 15 residues. This CDR3 is CASSPPTEGIGELFF. CDR3 coding DNA: TGTGCCAGCTCACCGCCGACAGAGGGAATCGGGGAGCTGTTTTTT.

The chain joins TRBV12-5 to TRBJ1-3; a weak D match, TRBD1 (5 bases). V was pared by 3 bases and J by 0 bases, with 15 bases between. The CDR3 has 17 amino acids. Germline CDR1 reads LGHNT; CDR2 reads FRNRAP. The CDR3 DNA follows: TGTGCTAGTGGTTTATATCAGGGCGGAAACTCTGGAAACACCATATATTTT. It encodes CASGLYQGGNSGNTIYF. The whole variable domain, remainder taken from reference TRBV12-5 and TRBJ1-3, is DARVTQTPRHKVTEMGQEVTMRCQPILGHNTVFWYRQTMMQGLELLAYFRNRAPLDDSGMPKDRFSAEMPDATLATLKIQPSEPRDSAVYFCASGLYQGGNSGNTIYFGEGSWLTVV.

This chain joins TRBV19 and TRBJ2-7; possible D gene TRBD1, 5 bases. This CDR3 has 14 residues. Germline V gene data show CDR1 as LNHDA and CDR2 as SQIVND (reference sequence). Trimming cost V 5 bases and J 0 bases, with 11 bases left between them. CDR3 sequence reads: CASSYDRTSYEQYF. As DNA, the CDR3 is TGTGCCAGTAGTTACGACAGAACCTCCTACGAGCAGTACTTC.

Regarding this clone: Other nucleotide sequences in the sample specify the same CDR3. This chain connects TRBV13 to TRBJ2-7, with TRBD1 matching 7 bases. Germline V gene lookup returns CDR1 PRHDT and CDR2 FYEKMQ (reference sequence). Trimming took 3 bases from V and 2 from J; bases not matched to a gene: 1. The CDR3 covers 13 residues. In nucleotides, the CDR3 is TGTGCCAGCAGCTTGGGACAGACCTACGAGCAGTACTTC. Protein product: CASSLGQTYEQYF.

V gene TRBV9 combines with J gene TRBJ1-2; no clear D gene. The CDR3 consists of 15 residues. The V gene's germline CDR1 is SGDLS and CDR2 YYNGEE. Trimming took off 2 bases at V and 0 bases at J, with 11 bases between the two ends. The CDR3 DNA follows: TGTGCCAGCAGCGTTATGTCAGGAGCTAACTATGGCTACACCTTC. Its protein is CASSVMSGANYGYTF.

The chain links TRBV4-3 to TRBJ1-1; D gene ambiguous. Trimming left V 4 bases short and J 4 bases short, with 10 bases between. Germline V gene sequence: CDR1 LGHNA, CDR2 YSLEER. This CDR3 is 13 amino acids long. Here the CDR3 DNA reads TGCGCCAGCAGCCTTTCGTCTCCCACTGAAGCTTTCTTT. Protein: CASSLSSPTEAFF.

The chain has TRBV10-3 and TRBJ2-3, with D unresolved. Germline CDR1 ENHRY, CDR2 SYGVKD. This CDR3 has 14 amino acids. V lost 4 bases to trimming and J lost 2 bases, with 10 bases between them. The CDR3 reads CAISVGGPTDTQYF. The CDR3, as DNA: TGTGCCATCAGTGTTGGCGGACCCACAGATACGCAGTATTTT.

The genes are TRBV11-3 and TRBJ2-1; 9 nucleotides align to TRBD2. The CDR3 spans 17 residues. Germline CDR1 reads SGHNT; CDR2 reads YENEEA. V shed 0 bases and J 2 bases; nucleotides not matched to a gene: 5. CDR3 amino acids: CASSLDLPSGAYNEQFF. The DNA for the CDR3 is TGTGCCAGCAGCTTAGATCTCCCTAGCGGGGCCTACAATGAGCAGTTCTTC. The full variable domain, in which reference TRBV11-3 and TRBJ2-1 provide the parts outside the CDR3, is EAGVVQSPRYKIIEKKQPVAFWCNPISGHNTLYWYLQNLGQGPELLIRYENEEAVDDSQLPKDRFSAERLKGVDSTLKIQPAELGDSAVYLCASSLDLPSGAYNEQFFGPGTRLTVL.

The rearrangement joins TRBV2 to TRBJ2-5, with D uncertain. This CDR3 has 15 residues. The germline V gene has CDR1 SNHLY and CDR2 FYNNEI. The V and J ends lost 5 bases and 2 bases respectively, with 15 bases between them. The CDR3 DNA is TGTGCCAGCAGTAAGCCCCGCCAGAGACAAGAGACCCAGTACTTC. Translation: CASSKPRQRQETQYF.

This chain links TRBV4-1 with TRBJ2-5, with 7 bases aligning to TRBD1. V lost 3 bases to trimming and J lost 3 bases; unmatched junction nucleotides: 4. This CDR3 comprises 14 residues. CDR1 is MGHRA and CDR2 is YSYEKL in the germline V gene. The CDR3 DNA is TGCGCCAGCAGCCAGTCAGACAGGGAAGAGACCCAGTACTTC. The encoded protein is CASSQSDREETQYF.

Comments on this clone: This CDR3 is also generated by other DNA sequences in the sample. The rearrangement links TRBV4-1 to TRBJ2-7; TRBD2 matches at 10 bases. V gave up 4 bases and J gave up 0 bases; unmatched junction bases: 3. Germline values: CDR1 MGHRA, CDR2 YSYEKL. This CDR3 has 15 amino acids. The CDR3 sequence is CASSRTSGTSYEQYF. CDR3 nucleotide sequence: TGCGCCAGCAGCCGCACTAGCGGGACCTCCTACGAGCAGTACTTC.

This clone was detected only once. The sample holds other DNA sequences that translate to the same CDR3. The chain recombines TRBV7-6 with TRBJ2-1; a possible D gene is TRBD2 (5 bases). The V gene lost 1 base and the J gene lost 4 bases, with 11 bases spanning the gap. This CDR3 spans 15 amino acids. Germline V gene lookup returns CDR1 SGHVS and CDR2 FNYEAQ. CDR3 loop: CASSLGLAEYNEQFF. The DNA of the CDR3 is TGTGCCAGCAGCTTAGGGCTAGCTGAGTACAATGAGCAGTTCTTC.

The V and J genes are TRBV27 and TRBJ1-2; D is unclear. From germline, CDR1 is MNHEY and CDR2 SMNVEV (reference sequence). CDR3 length: 14 amino acids. V dropped 4 bases and J dropped 3 bases, with 12 bases sitting between them. CDR3 DNA: TGTGCCAGCAGTTCGGGCAGGAGAGACTATGGCTACACCTTC. Protein sequence: CASSSGRRDYGYTF.

Worth noting for this clone: The sample contains more than one DNA sequence encoding this CDR3. This chain links TRBV11-2 with TRBJ2-3; 13 bases fit TRBD2. The CDR3 extends over 16 amino acids. V was clipped by 1 base and J by 3 bases; unmatched bases: 1. Germline V gives CDR1 SGHAT, CDR2 FQNNGV. The CDR3 region has the DNA TGTGCCAGCAGCTTAGGACTAGCGGGAGGTACAGATACGCAGTATTTT. Amino acids: CASSLGLAGGTDTQYF.

This chain connects TRBV25-1 to TRBJ2-1, with 8 bases aligning to TRBD1. Germline V lookup: CDR1 MGHDK, CDR2 SYGVNS. J lost 8 bases, V lost 7 bases, and 13 bases had no gene match. The CDR3 totals 15 residues. The CDR3 reads CASNNFGQGGDEQFF. The CDR3 DNA reads as TGTGCCAGCAATAACTTTGGACAGGGTGGAGATGAGCAGTTCTTC. The variable domain in full, completed from reference TRBV25-1 and TRBJ2-1, reads EADIYQTPRYLVIGTGKKITLECSQTMGHDKMYWYQQDPGMELHLIHYSYGVNSTEKGDLSSESTVSRIRTEHFPLTLESARPSHTSQYLCASNNFGQGGDEQFFGPGTRLTVL.

The chain is built from TRBV6-1 and TRBJ1-1; maybe TRBD1 (5 bases). The CDR3 has 15 amino acids. Germline V lookup: CDR1 MNHNS, CDR2 SASEGT. The V gene lost 7 bases and the J gene lost 0 bases, with 15 bases spanning the gap. CDR3 bases: TGTGCCAGCACTCTCCCCGGGGGGTTGAACACTGAAGCTTTCTTT. Its translation is CASTLPGGLNTEAFF.

The CDR3 DNA reads as TGTGCCAGCAGTTCCCCGGGACAGGGGAGGGATGAGCAGTTCTTC. Translating gives CASSSPGQGRDEQFF. The J gene is TRBJ2-1, the V gene TRBV2; 10 positions agree with TRBD1. Trimming took 5 bases from V and 8 from J; bases not matched to a gene: 9. Germline V CDR1 and CDR2: SNHLY, FYNNEI. The CDR3 extends over 15 amino acids.

CDR3 sequence (DNA): TGCGCCAGCAGCCAACTGTATCAGGATACCGGAGACAATGAGCAGTTCTTC. Its translation: CASSQLYQDTGDNEQFF. V usage is TRBV4-3 and J usage is TRBJ2-1, with unresolved D. The V and J ends lost 2 bases and 5 bases respectively, with 19 bases between them. Germline-derived CDR1 and CDR2 are LGHNA and YSLEER. CDR3 length equals 17 residues.